One and the same sample provided the 5 T cell receptor beta chains below, sequenced in a study of blood T cell repertoires in COVID-19. The assay was immunoSEQ multiplex PCR, and TCRdb's table has in-frame clones only and misses some. The data show about 160,000 clones, around four fifths seen once. The sequenced sample was peripheral blood. The receptors shown here come from a man between 70 and 80 years old who had recovered from COVID-19.

The chain joins TRBV12-5 to TRBJ2-1, with D tentatively TRBD2 (6 bases). CDR3 length: 18 residues. Germline-derived CDR1 and CDR2 are LGHNT and FRNRAP. V was cut by 3 bases and J by 0 bases, with 18 bases left in between. CDR3 region: CASGFLGGIDSSYNEQFF. Here the CDR3 DNA reads TGTGCTAGTGGTTTCTTAGGAGGGATAGATAGCTCCTACAATGAGCAGTTCTTC.

The chain is built from TRBV2 and TRBJ1-2; 8 bases align to TRBD1. The CDR3 runs 17 residues. V gave up 5 bases and J gave up 0 bases; unmatched junction bases: 11. Germline CDR1 reads SNHLY; CDR2 reads FYNNEI. The CDR3 here is CASSPITQGAANYGYTF. The CDR3 DNA is TGTGCCAGCAGTCCCATTACCCAGGGGGCGGCTAACTATGGCTACACCTTC.

The J gene is TRBJ1-1, the V gene TRBV5-1; D is unclear. The V gene's germline CDR1 is SGHRS and CDR2 YFSETQ. The CDR3 runs to 14 residues. Deletions cut 6 bases from V and 0 bases from J, with 12 bases between. CDR3 bases: TGCGCCAGCACCTTTGAAACACTGAACACTGAAGCTTTCTTT. This codes for CASTFETLNTEAFF.

The rearrangement joins TRBV9 to TRBJ1-5; possible D gene TRBD1, 6 bases. Germline loops: CDR1 SGDLS, CDR2 YYNGEE. This CDR3 spans 15 amino acids. V was shortened by 0 bases and J by 7 bases, with 14 bases between the two germline ends. CDR3 sequence reads: CASSVGQGFGQPQHF. CDR3 nucleotides: TGTGCCAGCAGCGTAGGTCAGGGGTTTGGACAGCCCCAGCATTTT.

On this clone itself: Other DNA variants within this sample encode the same CDR3. The J gene is TRBJ1-1, the V gene TRBV5-1, with 7 bases matching TRBD1. This CDR3 spans 15 amino acids. V gave up 0 bases and J gave up 0 bases; unmatched junction bases: 2. Germline CDR1 SGHRS, CDR2 YFSETQ. The CDR3 protein is CASSLGDSLNTEAFF. Here the CDR3 DNA reads TGCGCCAGCAGCTTGGGGGACAGCCTGAACACTGAAGCTTTCTTT.